The 24 T cell receptor beta chains in this list originate from one sample, sequenced in a study of shared clonotypes between healthy human individuals. The table came from immunoSEQ multiplex PCR; TCRdb's copy has only in-frame clones and leaves some out. The sample has 2,100,000 or so clones, under 97% seen once; the top ten hold about 0.13%. Sequencing input: naive CD4+ T cells sorted from blood. Subset reported: CD45RA+ positively selected. The receptors were gathered from a man aged 18-30 years in good health.

This chain connects TRBV19 to TRBJ2-7, with TRBD2 identical over 8 bases. The CDR3 is 15 residues long. Germline V gene sequence: CDR1 LNHDA, CDR2 SQIVND (reference sequence). V was clipped by 5 bases and J by 4 bases; unmatched bases: 10. The CDR3, as DNA: TGTGCCAGTAGTCAACAGCGGGAGATGGGGTACGAGCAGTACTTC. It specifies CASSQQREMGYEQYF.

This clone has a single count. The rearrangement uses TRBV5-4 and TRBJ2-5; D is undetermined. V lost 3 bases, J lost 2 bases, and 8 bases lay in between. The germline CDR1 and CDR2 sequences are SGHNT and YYREEE (reference sequence). This CDR3 is built from 13 residues. The CDR3 reads CASSYGNQETQYF. DNA for the CDR3: TGTGCCAGCAGCTACGGCAATCAAGAGACCCAGTACTTC.

The rearrangement uses TRBV6-6 and TRBJ1-6, with 7 bases fitting TRBD1. V gave up 3 bases and J gave up 7 bases; unmatched junction bases: 6. The germline gives CDR1 MNHNY, CDR2 SVGAGI (reference sequence). The CDR3 sequence is 15 residues long. The CDR3 nucleotides are TGTGCCAGCAGTTATTTGACAGGGAGAAATTCACCCCTCCACTTT. This translates into CASSYLTGRNSPLHF.

The chain has TRBV5-4 and TRBJ2-5, with 8 bases that match TRBD1. This CDR3 is 16 amino acids long. Germline trimming cut 6 bases from V and 0 bases from J; bases unmatched to any gene: 10. The V gene's germline CDR1 is SGHNT and CDR2 YYREEE (reference sequence). CDR3 sequence: CASTTSPDRDQETQYF. CDR3 nucleotide sequence: TGTGCCAGCACCACGAGCCCGGACAGGGACCAAGAGACCCAGTACTTC.

The CDR3 region has the DNA TGCGCCAGCAGCCAAGAACCCCAGTTCACAGATACGCAGTATTTT. Its translation is CASSQEPQFTDTQYF. The chain has TRBV4-1 and TRBJ2-3; the D is unclear. The CDR3 has 15 residues. Per germline, CDR1 MGHRA and CDR2 YSYEKL. V dropped 0 bases and J dropped 2 bases, with 9 bases sitting between them.

A note on this clone: Additional DNA sequences in this sample encode the identical CDR3. The J gene is TRBJ1-1, the V gene TRBV14; the match to TRBD1 covers 7 bases. Trimming took 4 bases from V and 4 from J; bases not matched to a gene: 6. This CDR3 has 14 amino acids. The germline gives CDR1 SGHDN, CDR2 FVKESK. Here the CDR3 DNA reads TGTGCCAGCAGCCGACAGGGCGGAGGCACTGAAGCTTTCTTT. It translates to CASSRQGGGTEAFF. Drawing the rest from reference TRBV14 and TRBJ1-1, the complete variable domain is EAGVTQFPSHSVIEKGQTVTLRCDPISGHDNLYWYRRVMGKEIKFLLHFVKESKQDESGMPNNRFLAERTGGTYSTLKVQPAELEDSGVYFCASSRQGGGTEAFFGQGTRLTVV.

This chain joins TRBV11-1 and TRBJ1-1, with D possibly TRBD1 on 6 matching bases. The CDR3 is 14 amino acids. The ends were cut back, 2 bases at V and 3 bases at J, with 10 bases in the middle. CDR1 SGHAT and CDR2 FQDESV come from the germline V gene (reference sequence). The DNA for the CDR3 is TGTGCCAGCAGCTTATACAGGGAGGACACTGAAGCTTTCTTT. Translation gives CASSLYREDTEAFF.

The V gene is TRBV5-1, the J gene TRBJ1-5; D uncertain. The V gene lost 4 bases and the J gene lost 6 bases, with 11 bases spanning the gap. The CDR3 loop spans 13 amino acids. Germline V lookup: CDR1 SGHRS, CDR2 YFSETQ. CDR3 bases: TGCGCCAGCAGCGCTGGGGTAGGTCAGCCCCAGCATTTT. Its translation: CASSAGVGQPQHF.

This clone was counted between two and nine times. The identical CDR3 is also encoded by other nucleotide sequences in the sample. The V and J genes are TRBV18 and TRBJ1-1, with D uncertain. In germline, CDR1 is KGHSH, CDR2 LQKENI. This CDR3 is 13 amino acids long. The V end lost 2 bases, the J end lost 1 base, and 5 bases lay between the germline ends. The CDR3: CASSPKENTEAFF. The CDR3, as DNA: TGTGCCAGCTCACCAAAGGAGAACACTGAAGCTTTCTTT.

This chain's CDR3 is CASSSPDAETEAFF. CDR3 in DNA: TGTGCCAGCAGCTCGCCGGACGCGGAGACTGAAGCTTTCTTT. The J gene is TRBJ1-1, the V gene TRBV7-2; D ambiguous. Germline lookup yields CDR1 SGHTA and CDR2 FQGNSA. The length of the CDR3 is 14 residues. V was trimmed by 4 bases and J by 5 bases, leaving 14 bases between them.

The rearrangement uses TRBV30 and TRBJ2-2; D is ambiguous. Germline CDR1 GTSNPN, CDR2 SVGIG (reference sequence). CDR3 length: 16 amino acids. V lost 0 bases and J lost 2, with 13 bases in between. The CDR3 DNA reads as TGTGCCTGGAGTGTACTGTGGCGGACCAACACCGGGGAGCTGTTTTTT. Its protein is CAWSVLWRTNTGELFF.

This chain uses TRBV13 with TRBJ2-1; unclear D gene. This CDR3 is built from 17 residues. Trimming removed 4 bases at V and 7 bases at J, with 23 bases between. Germline CDR1 PRHDT, CDR2 FYEKMQ (reference sequence). This chain's CDR3 is CASSYRGRVSLRNEQFF. CDR3 coding DNA: TGTGCCAGCAGCTACCGAGGAAGGGTGAGCCTCCGAAATGAGCAGTTCTTC.

The chain links TRBV19 to TRBJ2-1, with a weak D call TRBD2 (6 bases). Trimming pared 3 bases from V and 10 bases from J, leaving 13 bases between. Germline CDR1 LNHDA, CDR2 SQIVND (reference sequence). There are 13 residues in the CDR3. The CDR3 DNA sequence: TGTGCCAGTAGTATGGTACTAGCTGGAGAGCAGTTCTTC. This translates into CASSMVLAGEQFF.

Details on this clone: Other DNA sequences in the sample encode the same CDR3. This chain joins TRBV9 and TRBJ1-3; D unresolved. The CDR3 is made up of 14 amino acids. V was trimmed by 0 bases and J by 0 bases, leaving 4 bases between them. Germline values: CDR1 SGDLS, CDR2 YYNGEE. The CDR3 DNA reads TGTGCCAGCAGCGTAGCGGACTCTGGAAACACCATATATTTT. It yields the protein CASSVADSGNTIYF.

The chain uses TRBV19 and TRBJ1-2; D perhaps matches TRBD1 (6 bases). The CDR3 totals 14 residues. Germline loops: CDR1 LNHDA, CDR2 SQIVND (reference sequence). V shed 6 bases and J shed 4 bases, with 15 bases lying between them. The CDR3 is CASSTGTMTYGYTF. Written as DNA, the CDR3 is TGTGCCAGTAGCACCGGGACAATGACCTATGGCTACACCTTC.

The J gene is TRBJ1-6, the V gene TRBV25-1; possibly TRBD1 for D (5 bases). Germline assignment: CDR1 MGHDK and CDR2 SYGVNS. The CDR3 is made up of 18 amino acids. The V end lost 1 base, the J end lost 7 bases, and 20 bases lay between the germline ends. This chain's CDR3 is CASSESPTPGRENSPLHF. In DNA form, the CDR3 reads TGTGCCAGCAGTGAATCCCCCACCCCGGGACGGGAGAATTCACCCCTCCACTTT.

The rearrangement uses TRBV7-9 and TRBJ2-1, with D maybe TRBD2 (6 bases). This CDR3 has 16 residues. Germline lookup yields CDR1 SEHNR and CDR2 FQNEAQ (reference sequence). V lost 5 bases to trimming and J lost 8 bases, with 22 bases between them. The CDR3 loop reads CASSPRERKEGHEQFF. In nucleotides, the CDR3 is TGTGCCAGCAGCCCCCGGGAGCGGAAAGAGGGGCATGAGCAGTTCTTC. The whole variable domain, remainder taken from reference TRBV7-9 and TRBJ2-1, is DTGVSQNPRHKITKRGQNVTFRCDPISEHNRLYWYRQTLGQGPEFLTYFQNEAQLEKSRLLSDRFSAERPKGSFSTLEIQRTEQGDSAMYLCASSPRERKEGHEQFFGPGTRLTVL.

J is TRBJ2-7 and V is TRBV27; 8 nucleotides line up with TRBD1. J was trimmed by 0 bases and V by 6 bases; bases with no gene match: 4. This CDR3 spans 14 amino acids. Germline CDR1 and CDR2: MNHEY and SMNVEV (reference sequence). CDR3 in DNA: TGTGCCAGCAGGGGGACAGGTCTCTCCTACGAGCAGTACTTC. Protein: CASRGTGLSYEQYF.

The chain carries TRBV6-6 and TRBJ1-5; D is unresolved. The germline CDR1 and CDR2 sequences are MNHNY and SVGAGI (reference sequence). The CDR3 length is 14 residues. V was clipped by 5 bases and J by 5 bases, with 13 bases between them. The CDR3 nucleotides are TGTGCCAGCAGTCCCGGGAGGTCAGATCAGCCCCAGCATTTT. It translates to CASSPGRSDQPQHF.

In DNA form, the CDR3 reads TGTGCCTGGAAACCAGGGGGCCCTTACCTTTGGAACACTGAAGCTTTCTTT. Protein: CAWKPGGPYLWNTEAFF. This chain connects TRBV30 to TRBJ1-1, with 8 bases lining up with TRBD1. The V and J ends lost 4 bases and 1 base, in that order; junction bases with no gene match: 14. The CDR3 runs 17 residues. In germline, CDR1 is GTSNPN, CDR2 SVGIG (reference sequence).

The V call is TRBV10-3, the J call TRBJ2-3; possible D gene TRBD2, 7 bases. The CDR3 is 14 amino acids. The germline CDR1 and CDR2 sequences are ENHRY and SYGVKD. Deletions cut 10 bases from V and 5 bases from J, with 19 bases between. The CDR3 loop reads CATDGGAQLDTQYF. DNA of the CDR3: TGTGCCACGGATGGGGGGGCTCAGTTAGATACGCAGTATTTT.

Concerning this clone: The sample holds other DNA sequences that translate to the same CDR3. The chain joins TRBV30 to TRBJ1-6; 10 nucleotides match TRBD1. This CDR3 comprises 14 residues. V lost 1 base, J lost 7 bases, and 1 base stayed unmatched. The germline CDR1 and CDR2 sequences are GTSNPN and SVGIG (reference sequence). The CDR3 nucleotides are TGTGCCTGGAGTGGGACAGGGGGGAATTCACCCCTCCACTTT. Translating gives CAWSGTGGNSPLHF.

The chain couples TRBV30 to TRBJ1-1; TRBD1 matches at 7 bases. This CDR3 is built from 12 residues. From germline, CDR1 is GTSNPN and CDR2 SVGIG (reference sequence). The DNA for the CDR3 is TGTGCGGGGGGACAGAAGAACACTGAAGCTTTCTTT. Amino acid sequence: CAGGQKNTEAFF.

This sequence joins TRBV21-1 and TRBJ1-5. TRBV21-1 is described as a pseudogene. The CDR3 consists of 17 residues. CDR3 residues: CASPRRGREYSNQPQHF. As DNA, the CDR3 is TGTGCCAGCCCGAGGCGGGGGCGGGAGTATAGCAATCAGCCCCAGCATTTT.